The sequence of this T cell receptor (beta chain) was determined in a study of blood T cell repertoires in COVID-19. Overall study: Acute and convalescent COVID-19 samples came from the United States, Italy and Spain.

Original methodology: How many nucleated cells were present was estimated from reference gene primer amplification. Sequencing used immunoSEQ multiplex PCR; TCRdb keeps in-frame clones, though not all of them. D and trimming were read from the DNA, whereas the V and J calls and clone size are those reported in that table. The sample lists 200,000 to 250,000 clones, 80% to 85% occurring once. CDR3 length equals 13 residues. Trimming stripped 3 bases from V and 6 bases from J, with 10 bases between. Germline CDR1 and CDR2: KGHDR and SFDVKD. The sequence was collected from a woman aged 80 or over with active or convalescent COVID-19. Material: peripheral blood. This chain joins TRBV24-1 and TRBJ1-2; no definite D call. CDR3 nucleotide sequence: TGTGCCACCAGTGATACCGCGGGAGATGGCTACACCTTC. Its translation is CATSDTAGDGYTF.